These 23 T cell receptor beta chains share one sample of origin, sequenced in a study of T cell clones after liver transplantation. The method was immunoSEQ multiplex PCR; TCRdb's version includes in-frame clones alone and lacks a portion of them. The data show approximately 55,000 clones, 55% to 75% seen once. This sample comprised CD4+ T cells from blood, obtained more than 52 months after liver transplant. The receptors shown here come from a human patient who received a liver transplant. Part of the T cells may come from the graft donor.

CDR3 protein: CASSQEISGSGNGANVLTF. The CDR3 bases are TGCGCCAGCAGCCAAGAAATTAGCGGGTCAGGGAACGGGGCCAACGTCCTGACTTTC. The rearrangement uses TRBV4-1 and TRBJ2-6, with TRBD2 matching over 7 bases. Looked up from germline, CDR1 is MGHRA and CDR2 is YSYEKL. This CDR3 is built from 19 residues. Losses at the gene ends were 0 bases for V and 4 bases for J; bases not matched to a gene: 12.

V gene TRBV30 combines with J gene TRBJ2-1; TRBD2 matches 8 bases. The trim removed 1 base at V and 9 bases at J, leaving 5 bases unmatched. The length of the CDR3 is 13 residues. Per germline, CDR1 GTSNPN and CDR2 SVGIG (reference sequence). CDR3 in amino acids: CAWSGRGGGEQFF. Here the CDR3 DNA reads TGTGCCTGGAGTGGTCGGGGGGGAGGTGAGCAGTTCTTC.

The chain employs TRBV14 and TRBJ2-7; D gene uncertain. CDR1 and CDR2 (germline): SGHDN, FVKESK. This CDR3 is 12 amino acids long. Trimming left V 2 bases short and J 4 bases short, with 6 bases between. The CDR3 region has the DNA TGTGCCAGCAGCCAATTTCGTTACGAGCAGTACTTC. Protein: CASSQFRYEQYF.

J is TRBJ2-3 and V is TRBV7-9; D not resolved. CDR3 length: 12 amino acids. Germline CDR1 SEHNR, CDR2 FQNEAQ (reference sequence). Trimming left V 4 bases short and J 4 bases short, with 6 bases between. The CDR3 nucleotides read TGTGCCAGCAGCTCCCCCGCAGATACGCAGTATTTT. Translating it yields CASSSPADTQYF.

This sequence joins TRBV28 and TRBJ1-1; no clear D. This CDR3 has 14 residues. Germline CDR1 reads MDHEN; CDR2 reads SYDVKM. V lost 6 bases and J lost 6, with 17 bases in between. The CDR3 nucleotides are TGTGCCAGCAGCTCTCCGGCCCGAGGCGCTGAAGCTTTCTTT. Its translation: CASSSPARGAEAFF.

CDR3 nucleotides: TGTGCCGCTTCGTTGTGGGGGGTCTATGGCTACACCTTC. Translated, it gives CAASLWGVYGYTF. The gene calls are TRBV6-5 and TRBJ1-2, with D possibly matching TRBD1 (5 bases). The V and J ends lost 11 bases and 4 bases respectively, with 17 bases between them. Germline CDR1 reads MNHEY; CDR2 reads SVGAGI. The CDR3 runs 13 residues.

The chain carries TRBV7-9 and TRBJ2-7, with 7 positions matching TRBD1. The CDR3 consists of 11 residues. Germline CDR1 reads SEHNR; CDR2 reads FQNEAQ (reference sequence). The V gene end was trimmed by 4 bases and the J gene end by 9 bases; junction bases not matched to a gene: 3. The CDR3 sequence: CASSSTGVQYF. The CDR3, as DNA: TGTGCCAGCAGCTCAACAGGGGTGCAGTACTTC.

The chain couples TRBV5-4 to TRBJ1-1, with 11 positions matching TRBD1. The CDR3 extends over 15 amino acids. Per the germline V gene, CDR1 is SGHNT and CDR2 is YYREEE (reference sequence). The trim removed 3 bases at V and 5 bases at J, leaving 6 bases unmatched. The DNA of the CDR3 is TGTGCCAGCAGCTCTGGACAGGGGGCTAGGACTGAAGCTTTCTTT. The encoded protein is CASSSGQGARTEAFF.

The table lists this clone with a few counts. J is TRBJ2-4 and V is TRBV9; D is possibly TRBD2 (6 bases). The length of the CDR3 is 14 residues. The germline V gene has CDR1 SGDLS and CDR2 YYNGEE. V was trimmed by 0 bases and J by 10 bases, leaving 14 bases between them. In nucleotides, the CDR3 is TGTGCCAGCAGCGTAGCGTCAGCGGAGGGGATTCAGTACTTC. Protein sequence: CASSVASAEGIQYF.

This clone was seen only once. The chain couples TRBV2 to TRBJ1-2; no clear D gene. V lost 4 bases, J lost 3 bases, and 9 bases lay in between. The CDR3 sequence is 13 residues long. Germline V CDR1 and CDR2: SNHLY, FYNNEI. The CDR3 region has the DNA TGTGCCAGCAGTGCGGGTAGAGACTATGGCTACACCTTC. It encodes CASSAGRDYGYTF.

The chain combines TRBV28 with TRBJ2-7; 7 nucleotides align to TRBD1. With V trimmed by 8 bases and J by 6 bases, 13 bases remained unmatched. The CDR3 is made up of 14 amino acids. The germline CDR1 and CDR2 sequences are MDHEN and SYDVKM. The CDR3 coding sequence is TGTGCCAGCTTTGGACAGGAAGGATACGGCGAGCAGTACTTC. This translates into CASFGQEGYGEQYF.

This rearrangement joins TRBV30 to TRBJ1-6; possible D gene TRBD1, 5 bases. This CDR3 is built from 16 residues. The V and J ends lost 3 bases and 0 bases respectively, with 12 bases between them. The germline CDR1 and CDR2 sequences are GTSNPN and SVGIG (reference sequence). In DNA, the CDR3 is TGTGCCTGGAGGGGACGGCTAAGCTCCTATAATTCACCCCTCCACTTT. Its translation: CAWRGRLSSYNSPLHF.

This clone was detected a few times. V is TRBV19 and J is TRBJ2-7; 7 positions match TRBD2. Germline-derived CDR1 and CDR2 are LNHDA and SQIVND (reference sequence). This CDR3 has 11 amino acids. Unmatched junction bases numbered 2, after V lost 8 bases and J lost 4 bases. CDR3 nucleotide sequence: TGTGCCAGTGGGGGGGAGTACGAGCAGTACTTC. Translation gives CASGGEYEQYF.

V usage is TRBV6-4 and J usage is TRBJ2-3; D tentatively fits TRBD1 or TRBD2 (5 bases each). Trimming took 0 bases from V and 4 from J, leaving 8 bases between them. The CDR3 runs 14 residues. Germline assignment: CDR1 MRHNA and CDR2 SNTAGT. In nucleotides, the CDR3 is TGTGCCAGCAGTGACTCGACAGCGGCAGATACGCAGTATTTT. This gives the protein CASSDSTAADTQYF.

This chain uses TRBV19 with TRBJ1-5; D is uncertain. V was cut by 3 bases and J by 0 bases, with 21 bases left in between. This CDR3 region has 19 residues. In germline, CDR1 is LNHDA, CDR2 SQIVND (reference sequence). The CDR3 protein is CASSMVLGTGFDSNQPQHF. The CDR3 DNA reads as TGTGCCAGTAGTATGGTATTGGGTACGGGGTTTGATAGCAATCAGCCCCAGCATTTT.

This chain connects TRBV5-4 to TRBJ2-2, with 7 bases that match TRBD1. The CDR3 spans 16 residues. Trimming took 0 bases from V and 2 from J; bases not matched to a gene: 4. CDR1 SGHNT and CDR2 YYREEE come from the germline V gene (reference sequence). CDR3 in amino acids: CASSLDGTANTGELFF. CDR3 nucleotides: TGTGCCAGCAGCTTGGATGGGACAGCCAACACCGGGGAGCTGTTTTTT.

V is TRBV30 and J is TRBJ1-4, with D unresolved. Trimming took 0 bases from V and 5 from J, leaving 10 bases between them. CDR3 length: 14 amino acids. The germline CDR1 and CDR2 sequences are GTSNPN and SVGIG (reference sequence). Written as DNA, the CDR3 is TGTGCCTGGAGTGTGGGGATGAGAAATGAAAAACTGTTTTTT. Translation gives CAWSVGMRNEKLFF.

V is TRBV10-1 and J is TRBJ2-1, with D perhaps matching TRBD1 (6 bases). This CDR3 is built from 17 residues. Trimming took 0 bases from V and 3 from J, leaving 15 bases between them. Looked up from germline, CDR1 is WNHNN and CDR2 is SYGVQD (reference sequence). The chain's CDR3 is CASSESTGTLVYNEQFF. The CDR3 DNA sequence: TGCGCCAGCAGTGAGTCGACCGGGACATTAGTCTACAATGAGCAGTTCTTC.

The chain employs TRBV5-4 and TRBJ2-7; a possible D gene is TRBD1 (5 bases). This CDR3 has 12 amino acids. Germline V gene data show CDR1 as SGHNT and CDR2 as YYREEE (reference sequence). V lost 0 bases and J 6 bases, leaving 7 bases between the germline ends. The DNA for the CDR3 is TGTGCCAGCAGCTTGGAGGGGCGCGAGCAGTACTTC. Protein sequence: CASSLEGREQYF.

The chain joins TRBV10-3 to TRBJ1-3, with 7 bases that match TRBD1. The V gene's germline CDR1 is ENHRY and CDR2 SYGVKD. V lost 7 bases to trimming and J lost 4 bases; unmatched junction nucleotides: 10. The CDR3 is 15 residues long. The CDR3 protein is CAINKDRGPGNTIYF. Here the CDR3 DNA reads TGTGCCATCAACAAAGATAGGGGGCCCGGAAACACCATATATTTT.

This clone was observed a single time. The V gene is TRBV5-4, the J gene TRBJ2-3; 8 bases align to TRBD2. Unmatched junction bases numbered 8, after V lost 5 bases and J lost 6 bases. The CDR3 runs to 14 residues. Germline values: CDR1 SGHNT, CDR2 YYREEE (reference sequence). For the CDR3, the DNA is TGTGCCAGCAGACCCGGGGGGGCCGTGGATACGCAGTATTTT. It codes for CASRPGGAVDTQYF.

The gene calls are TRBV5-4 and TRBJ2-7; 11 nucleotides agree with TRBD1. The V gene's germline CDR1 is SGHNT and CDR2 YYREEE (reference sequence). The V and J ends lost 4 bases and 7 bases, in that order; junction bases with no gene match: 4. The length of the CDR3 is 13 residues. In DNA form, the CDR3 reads TGTGCCAGCAGCACGGACAGGGGGCAAGAGCAGTACTTC. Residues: CASSTDRGQEQYF.

In nucleotides, the CDR3 is TGTGCCAGCACTTTCAGGGGGGCGGGGGAGCAGTACTTC. Its protein is CASTFRGAGEQYF. This chain uses TRBV7-8 with TRBJ2-7; TRBD1 is a possible D gene (7 bases). CDR1 and CDR2 from the germline V gene are SGHVS and FQNEAQ. CDR3 length: 13 residues. V lost 7 bases to trimming and J lost 7 bases, with 17 bases between them.